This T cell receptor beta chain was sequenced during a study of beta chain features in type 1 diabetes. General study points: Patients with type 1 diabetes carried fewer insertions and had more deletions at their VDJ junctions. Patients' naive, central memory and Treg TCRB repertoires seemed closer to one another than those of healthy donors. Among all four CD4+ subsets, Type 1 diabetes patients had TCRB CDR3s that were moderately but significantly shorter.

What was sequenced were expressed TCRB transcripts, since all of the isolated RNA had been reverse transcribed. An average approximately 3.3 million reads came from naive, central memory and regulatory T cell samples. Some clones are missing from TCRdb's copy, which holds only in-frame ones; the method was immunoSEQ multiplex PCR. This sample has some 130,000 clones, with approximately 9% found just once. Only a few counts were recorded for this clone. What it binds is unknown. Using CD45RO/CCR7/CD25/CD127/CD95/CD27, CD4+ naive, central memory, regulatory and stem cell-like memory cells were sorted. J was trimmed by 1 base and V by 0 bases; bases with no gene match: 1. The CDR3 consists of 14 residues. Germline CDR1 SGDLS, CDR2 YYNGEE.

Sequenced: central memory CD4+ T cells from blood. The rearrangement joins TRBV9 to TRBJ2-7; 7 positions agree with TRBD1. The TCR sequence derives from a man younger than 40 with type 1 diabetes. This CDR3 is CASSVGGQSYEQYF. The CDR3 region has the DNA TGTGCCAGCAGCGTAGGGGGACAGTCCTACGAGCAGTACTTC.